This is a list of T cell receptor beta chains from one sample in a study of shared clonotypes between healthy human individuals. Some clones are missing from TCRdb's copy, which holds only in-frame ones; the method was immunoSEQ multiplex PCR. This table holds hundreds of thousands of clones, less than 80% found once. The sequenced sample was memory CD4+ T cells sorted from blood. Receptors were obtained from a young woman in good health. The conserved cysteine and the conserved F or W are not part of the CDR3 here. The order of the fields is J gene, CDR3 length, V gene, CDR3 protein.

>TRBJ2-1|13|TRBV4-2
ASSQERREYNEQF
>TRBJ2-7|12|TRBV7-6
ASSRGRDAYEQY
>TRBJ1-1|12|TRBV6-1
ASSRGDLNTEAF
>TRBJ2-6|13|TRBV14
ASSRLGSGANVLT
>TRBJ1-4|14|TRBV5-5
ASSFLHSTTNEKLF
>TRBJ2-1|13|TRBV14
ASSLLSLPYNEQF
>TRBJ2-1|10|TRBV21-1
ASRVRDNEQF
>TRBJ1-2|10|TRBV29-1
SVVGGAHGYT
>TRBJ2-1|15|TRBV15
ATSRPQREGSYNEQF
>TRBJ2-7|13|TRBV5-5
ASSMDRGVTYEQY
>TRBJ1-3|14|TRBV30
AWSVSLTSSGNTIY
>TRBJ2-3|15|TRBV4-2
ASSHTTGLAGSDTQY
>TRBJ1-4|11|TRBV27
ASSLRRGEKLF
>TRBJ1-5|13|TRBV6-5
ASSPIRASHQPQH
>TRBJ2-1|13|TRBV2
ASMGTSGRGNEQF
>TRBJ2-7|13|TRBV2
ASRPTTGARGEQY
>TRBJ1-5|11|TRBV19
ASSATEDQPQH
>TRBJ1-2|10|TRBV6-6
ASSVGVPGYT
>TRBJ2-1|12|TRBV11-1
ASSLVGEVQEQF
>TRBJ1-2|13|TRBV5-4
ASSLGGRGLDGYT
>TRBJ2-7|12|TRBV6-6
ASSYSWGGNEQY
>TRBJ1-1|13|TRBV7-2
ASSLAMVANTEAF
>TRBJ2-3|14|TRBV5-1
ASSLRGQGSTDTQY
>TRBJ2-7|12|TRBV27
ASSPPGVTYEQY
>TRBJ2-7|14|TRBV5-4
ASSQVLSQGSYEQY
>TRBJ1-4|11|TRBV5-1
ASRWGTNEKLF
>TRBJ1-3|13|TRBV4-1
ASSQPGQGANTIY
>TRBJ1-1|11|TRBV14
ASSQVFATEAF
>TRBJ1-5|13|TRBV28
ASRLGGISNQPQH
>TRBJ2-3|14|TRBV7-9
ASSFMGQIFTDTQY
>TRBJ2-7|17|TRBV5-6
ASSLIGLAGGVNSYEQY
>TRBJ2-5|11|TRBV5-6
ASSLRGGETQY
>TRBJ2-4|14|TRBV25-1
ASSELSGTGENIQY
>TRBJ2-2|12|TRBV27
ASSSLIYTGELF
>TRBJ2-3|10|TRBV10-1
ASSESGFAQY
>TRBJ2-7|12|TRBV5-1
ASSLGDRVYEQY
>TRBJ2-5|12|TRBV7-9
ASSHPQVQETQY
>TRBJ2-2|12|TRBV28
ASSRGSHTGELF
>TRBJ2-1|11|TRBV6-1
ASSELSYNEQF
>TRBJ2-1|11|TRBV19
ASSKWAPHEQF
>TRBJ2-1|11|TRBV7-8
ATGLAGEGGQF
>TRBJ1-1|12|TRBV19
ASLLAGEGTEAF
>TRBJ2-6|12|TRBV19
ASGSGYGANVLT
>TRBJ2-7|12|TRBV2
ASSARQGFGEQY
>TRBJ1-2|8|TRBV2
ASSRTVLL
>TRBJ1-1|11|TRBV2
ASTLDRGTEAF
>TRBJ2-7|11|TRBV7-9
ASRVGNTYEQY
>TRBJ1-1|14|TRBV4-1
ASSQDQGPRNTEAF
>TRBJ2-5|12|TRBV10-2
ASTPNRAGGPQY
>TRBJ2-3|14|TRBV2
ASRASSGPSTDTQY